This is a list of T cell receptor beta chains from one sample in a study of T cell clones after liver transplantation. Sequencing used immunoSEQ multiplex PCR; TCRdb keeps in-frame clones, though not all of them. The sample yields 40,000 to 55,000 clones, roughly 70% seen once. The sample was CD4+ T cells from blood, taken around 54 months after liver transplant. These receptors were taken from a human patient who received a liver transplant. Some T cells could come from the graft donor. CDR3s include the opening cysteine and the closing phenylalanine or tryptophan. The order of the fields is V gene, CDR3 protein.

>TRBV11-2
CAVGQSVDSPLHF
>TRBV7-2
CASSVEGGPSYEQYF
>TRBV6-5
CASTRQGNYGYTF
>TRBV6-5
CASRTGSDSPLHF
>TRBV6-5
CASSYSLTPNYGYTF
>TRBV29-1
CSASQGSNQPQHF
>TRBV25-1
CASIRGADEQYF
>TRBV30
CAWSWSLAGESDTQYF
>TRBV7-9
CASSSGAGLSGEQYF
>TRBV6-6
CASQDTVIMNTEAFF
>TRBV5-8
CASSGWEDTQYF
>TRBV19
CASAPSGVGTDTQYF
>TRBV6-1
CASSDRAFNQPQHF
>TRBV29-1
CSAATGGENQPQHF
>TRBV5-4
CASSLVGETQYF
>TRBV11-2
CASSLNPSGNTIYF
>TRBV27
CASSPSNLVGPQHF
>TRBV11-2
CASSLGGGTGSSPLHF
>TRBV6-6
CASSAQGKLGNTIYF
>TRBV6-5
CASSYETGDSYGYTF
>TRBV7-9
CASSSSETQYF
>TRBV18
CASSPRGTGSGNTIYF
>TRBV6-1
CAIRTGGFITDTQYF
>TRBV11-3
CASSEGASTLAEQFF
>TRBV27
CASSLKGTGQAFF
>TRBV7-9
CASNPPPRAGANVLTF
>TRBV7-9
CASSLAGQPVSLSGGYTF
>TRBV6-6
CASSYGTAHGTYGYTF
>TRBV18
CASSPMTGMNTEAFF
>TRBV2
CASSEGRGRYQPQHF
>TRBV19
CASSRMGPGELFF
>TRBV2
CASSMGQYEEKLFF
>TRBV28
CASSRGHSSNEKLFF
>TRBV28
CASSSFTSGGSYNEQFF
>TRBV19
CASSIGRAGGGTEAFF
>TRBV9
CASSVGRQGGVSPLHF
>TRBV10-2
CASSDRTGPFPPPGYTF
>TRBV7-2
CASTHSTGSSYEQYF
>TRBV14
CASSQAPGYNGYTF
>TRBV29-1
CSVEDPQIRTEAFF
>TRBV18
CASSPRGGATNEKLFF
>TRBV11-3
CASSSDGNNSPLHF
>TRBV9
CASSSGGEEKLFF
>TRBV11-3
CASSSGQDYNEQFF
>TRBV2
CASELGVMGYEQYF
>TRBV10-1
CASSRDTRTDTQYF
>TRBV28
CASIPRRTGGYTF
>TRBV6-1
CASSEGLGNNEQFF
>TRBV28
CATSFSGPFATPTDTQYF
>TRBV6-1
CASSEGLAGAQETQYF
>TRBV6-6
CASSRGQGNYGYTF
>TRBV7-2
CASTTQGGQPQHF
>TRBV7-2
CASSLVSFYGYTF
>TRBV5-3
CARSGPRGQASNSPLHF
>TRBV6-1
CASSGTGREDQPQHF
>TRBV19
CASSGTGSNQPQHF
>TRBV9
CASSVGASGGTDTQYF